This TCR beta chain was obtained from a study of shared clonotypes between healthy human individuals. This CDR3 comprises 12 residues. The germline V gene has CDR1 MDHEN and CDR2 SYDVKM. V was pared by 6 bases and J by 8 bases, with 13 bases between. Generated by immunoSEQ multiplex PCR, the TCRdb table keeps only in-frame clones and is missing some. The data contain approximately 350,000 clones, roughly 96% of them singletons. The donors, all of them Caucasian adults, lived in Nashville, Tennessee. Sequenced input: memory CD8+ T cells sorted from blood. Subset given: CD45RO+ cells pooled with CCR7-negative TemRA cells. This TCR derives from a man younger than 40 in good health. V usage is TRBV28 and J usage is TRBJ1-2; maybe TRBD1 (6 bases). The CDR3 reads CASSLNRDGYTF. The CDR3 nucleotides are TGTGCCAGCAGCCTTAACAGGGACGGCTACACCTTC.